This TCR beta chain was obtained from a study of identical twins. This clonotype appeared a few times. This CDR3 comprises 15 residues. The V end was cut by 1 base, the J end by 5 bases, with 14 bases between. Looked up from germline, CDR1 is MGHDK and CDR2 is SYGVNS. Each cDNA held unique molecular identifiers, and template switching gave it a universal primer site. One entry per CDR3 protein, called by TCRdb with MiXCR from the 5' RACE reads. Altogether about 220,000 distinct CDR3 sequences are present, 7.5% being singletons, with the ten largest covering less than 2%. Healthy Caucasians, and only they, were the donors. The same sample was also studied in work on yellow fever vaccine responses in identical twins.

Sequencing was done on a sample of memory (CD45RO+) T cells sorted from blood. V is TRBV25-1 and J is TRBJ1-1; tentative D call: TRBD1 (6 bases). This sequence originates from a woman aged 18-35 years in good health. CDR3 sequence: CASSELRGAGTEAFF. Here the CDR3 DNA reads TGTGCCAGCAGTGAATTGCGGGGGGCTGGGACTGAAGCTTTCTTT. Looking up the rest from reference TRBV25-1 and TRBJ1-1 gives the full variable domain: EADIYQTPRYLVIGTGKKITLECSQTMGHDKMYWYQQDPGMELHLIHYSYGVNSTEKGDLSSESTVSRIRTEHFPLTLESARPSHTSQYLCASSELRGAGTEAFFGQGTRLTVV.